This TCR beta chain emerged from a study of cytomegalovirus exposure and HLA in healthy donors. Study-wide background: Falling in the Caucasian-associated ancestry cluster were approximately 84% of 398 genotyped donors.

Germline CDR1 reads MNHNS; CDR2 reads SASEGT. V trimming: 7 bases; J trimming: 6 bases; junction bases outside the gene matches: 8. The CDR3 has 14 residues. Study-wide results and limits: In a later analysis, V- and J-gene trimming of beta chains associated with a DCLRE1C missense variant, replicated independently.

13 Jbeta primers and 60 Vbeta primers were used for the PCR. Here immunoSEQ multiplex PCR was the method, and the copy in TCRdb shows in-frame clones only, minus some. The data hold about 170,000 clones, with around 62% observed a single time. As regards this clone: Its antigen remains unidentified.

The chain carries TRBV6-1 and TRBJ1-3; 8 nucleotides align to TRBD1. Sequenced material: PBMCs. The TCR comes from a man aged 40-55 years in good health and CMV-seronegative. CDR3 protein: CASTLQGAENTIYF. The CDR3 coding sequence is TGTGCCAGCACCCTTCAGGGGGCCGAAAACACCATATATTTT.